The present T cell receptor (beta chain) was sequenced within a study of control samples from healthy donors and cancer patients. Clones were sequenced by immunoSEQ multiplex PCR, and TCRdb holds only the in-frame ones, with some missing. Of tens of thousands of clones in the sample, roughly 92% were seen once. Per the germline V gene, CDR1 is SGHNT and CDR2 is YYREEE (reference sequence). V was pared by 4 bases and J by 2 bases, with 13 bases between. The CDR3 spans 14 residues. The J gene is TRBJ2-7, the V gene TRBV5-4; D possibly matches TRBD1 or TRBD2 (5 bases each). This receptor was identified in a man aged 25-45 years with colorectal cancer. The sequenced sample was PBMCs. The CDR3 coding sequence is TGTGCCAGCAGCCTCGGGGCAGACCCCTACGAGCAGTACTTC. Amino acid sequence: CASSLGADPYEQYF.